This note documents a single T cell receptor beta chain sequence. This sample is part of a study of blood T cell repertoires in COVID-19. Whole-study context: Acute-phase and convalescent COVID-19 samples originated in the United States, Italy and Spain.

Germline CDR1 ENHRY, CDR2 SYGVKD. There are 18 residues in the CDR3. The germline V and J ends were trimmed by 0 bases and 4 bases, with 16 bases remaining between them. Generated by immunoSEQ multiplex PCR, the TCRdb table keeps only in-frame clones and is missing some. Of about 410,000 clones detected, approximately 89% appear once; the ten largest clones hold 1.5% to 1.7%. The specimen sequenced was peripheral blood. The receptor was isolated from a woman in her thirties or forties with COVID-19, enrolled during active disease. The chain carries TRBV10-3 and TRBJ2-6, with D unresolved. The CDR3 DNA is TGTGCCATCAGTGAGTCCACAGTCGTCCCGCTCGGGGCCAACGTCCTGACTTTC. This encodes CAISESTVVPLGANVLTF.